This T cell receptor beta chain came from a study of blood T cell repertoires in COVID-19. Whole-study context: The United States, Italy and Spain were the sources of the acute and convalescent COVID-19 samples. PBMCs, B-cell-depleted T cells, or T cells were the source of the cDNA or gDNA that made up the material.

The germline V and J ends were trimmed by 1 base and 4 bases, with 11 bases remaining between them. The CDR3 consists of 15 residues. Germline values: CDR1 SGHVS, CDR2 FQNEAQ. Per the original methods: Scientists estimated how many nucleated cells there were by amplifying reference gene primers. Sequenced by immunoSEQ multiplex PCR; TCRdb stores in-frame clones only, minus some. The V and J calls and clone size come from that table; D and trimming were worked out from the DNA. The sample shows 60,000 to 75,000 clones, 85% to 90% of them seen only once. The sequenced sample consisted of peripheral blood. The clonotype originates from a woman older than 75 with active or convalescent COVID-19. The V call is TRBV7-8, the J call TRBJ2-1; possible D gene TRBD1, 5 bases. The CDR3 reads CASSLVQGSYNEQFF. DNA for the CDR3: TGTGCCAGCAGCTTAGTCCAGGGATCTTACAATGAGCAGTTCTTC.